The source of this T cell receptor (beta chain) is a study of glioma-infiltrating T cells. Study observations and caveats: Non-neoplastic patients had below-expected tissue-blood divergence, while all gliomas exceeded expectation. Patients with low tissue-blood divergence carried a signature set of shared blood CDR3 motifs.

The iRepertoire nested amplicon-rescue multiplex PCR amplified TCR alpha and beta CDR3s from RNA. MiXCR, applied by TCRdb to the multiplex PCR reads, yields one record per CDR3 protein. The sample holds about 400,000 distinct CDR3 sequences; 41% are singletons and the top ten take 12%. To note about this clonotype: Its specificity is unknown.

CDR3 length equals 13 residues. Germline V gene data show CDR1 as SGHTA and CDR2 as FQGNSA. The V segment lost 2 bases and the J segment 3 bases; nucleotides outside the gene matches: 0. This clonotype originated in a human donor with low-grade glioma or glioblastoma, undergoing nonglioma brain surgery, or in good health (not recorded which). J is TRBJ2-7 and V is TRBV7-2; TRBD2 matches at 8 bases. The sequenced sample consisted of glioma tissue, nonneoplastic brain tissue, or PBMCs (not recorded which). As DNA, the CDR3 is TGTGCCAGCAGCTTACGGGAGGGCTACGAGCAGTACTTC. Translating it yields CASSLREGYEQYF.